The TCR beta chain described here comes from a study of T cells after yellow fever vaccination. Overall study findings and caveats: Only a minor proportion of clonotypes was detected across both CD4 and CD8 compartments. Post-booster reappearance was seen for most primary-vaccination clones (just over 95% CD4, around 88% CD8).

The 5'RACE template-switching step produced TCR cDNA and added a universal primer site and UMIs. TCRdb redid the calling of the 5' RACE reads with MiXCR, one entry per CDR3 protein. Counted here are around 300,000 distinct CDR3 sequences, about 4.5% occurring once; the ten biggest clones make up roughly a fifth. This clonotype occurred many times. Antigen specificity is unknown. This TCR was recovered from a man between 18 and 35 years old who received the YFV17D yellow fever vaccine. The sample was PBMCs, taken 15 days after the yellow fever booster vaccination.

The CDR3 coding sequence is TGCGCCAGCAGCTTGGAGGGACTAGCGGGGGGGTTCGAAAGCTCCTACAATGAGCAGTTCTTC. Translated, it gives CASSLEGLAGGFESSYNEQFF. The gene calls are TRBV5-1 and TRBJ2-1, with 16 bases aligning to TRBD2. The V gene's germline CDR1 is SGHRS and CDR2 YFSETQ. J lost 0 bases, V lost 0 bases, and 9 bases had no gene match. This CDR3 has 21 amino acids.